The entry below gives a single T cell receptor (beta chain) sequence along with its context. The CDR3 is 16 residues long. Trimming removed 2 bases from V and 2 bases from J, with 13 bases in between. Germline V gives CDR1 SGHTA, CDR2 FQGNSA. This entry is derived from a study of control samples from healthy donors and cancer patients. Some clones are missing from TCRdb's copy, which holds only in-frame ones; the method was immunoSEQ multiplex PCR. The sample records around 55,000 clones, approximately 89% being singletons. Sequenced material: PBMCs. The V and J genes are TRBV7-2 and TRBJ1-5; D perhaps matches TRBD1 (6 bases). This receptor was obtained from a man in his forties or fifties with colorectal cancer. CDR3 in DNA: TGTGCCAGCAGCTTAAGGGGGTTGGGAGGCAATCAGCCCCAGCATTTT. This encodes CASSLRGLGGNQPQHF.